This TCR beta chain was obtained from a study of cytomegalovirus exposure and HLA in healthy donors. Study-level results: Follow-up analysis later connected one missense variant in DCLRE1C with trimming of TCR beta V- and J-genes. Sequencing depth roughly uniform across donors was assumed in presence/absence analyses. It was in a later analysis that TCR association rates were seen to vary by HLA locus, highest for DRB1 and lowest for HLA-C.

Germline V gene sequence: CDR1 ENHRY, CDR2 SYGVKD. The junction had 8 bases not matched to a gene; V was cut back by 4 bases and J by 2 bases. CDR3 size: 16 residues. Remarks on this clone: Antigen unknown.

Primers included in the PCR were 60 Vbeta and 13 Jbeta primers. The method was immunoSEQ multiplex PCR; TCRdb's version includes in-frame clones alone and lacks a portion of them. The top ten hold 2.5% to 3% of the sample, which has roughly 190,000 clones, 78% seen once. The specimen sequenced was PBMCs. This TCR derives from a female donor in good health and CMV-seronegative. The chain couples TRBV10-3 to TRBJ2-3; 8 bases match TRBD2. This CDR3 is CAISGLRGGTTDTQYF. In nucleotides, the CDR3 is TGTGCCATCAGTGGCCTCCGGGGGGGAACCACAGATACGCAGTATTTT.